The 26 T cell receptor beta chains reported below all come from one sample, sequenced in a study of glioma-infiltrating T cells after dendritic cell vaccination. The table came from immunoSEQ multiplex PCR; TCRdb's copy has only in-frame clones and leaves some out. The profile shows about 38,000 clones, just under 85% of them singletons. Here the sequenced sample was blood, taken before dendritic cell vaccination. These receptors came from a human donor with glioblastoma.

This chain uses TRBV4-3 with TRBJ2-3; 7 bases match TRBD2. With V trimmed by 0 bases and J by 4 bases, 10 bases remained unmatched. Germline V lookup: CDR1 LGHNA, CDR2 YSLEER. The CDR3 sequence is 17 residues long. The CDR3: CASSQDPGRGVADTQYF. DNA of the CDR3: TGCGCCAGCAGCCAAGATCCCGGACGGGGGGTCGCAGATACGCAGTATTTT.

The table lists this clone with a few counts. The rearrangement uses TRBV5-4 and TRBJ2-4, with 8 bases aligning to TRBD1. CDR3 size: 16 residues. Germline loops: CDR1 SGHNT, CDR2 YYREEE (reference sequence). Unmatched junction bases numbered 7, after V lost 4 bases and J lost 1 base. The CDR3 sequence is CASSPDRTGAKNIQYF. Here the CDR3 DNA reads TGTGCCAGCAGCCCCGATCGGACAGGGGCCAAAAACATTCAGTACTTC.

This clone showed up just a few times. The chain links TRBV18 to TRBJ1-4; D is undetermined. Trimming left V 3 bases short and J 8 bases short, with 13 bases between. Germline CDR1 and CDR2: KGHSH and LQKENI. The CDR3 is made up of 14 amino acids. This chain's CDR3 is CASSPDQVREKLFF. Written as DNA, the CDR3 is TGTGCCAGCTCACCCGATCAAGTGAGGGAAAAACTGTTTTTT.

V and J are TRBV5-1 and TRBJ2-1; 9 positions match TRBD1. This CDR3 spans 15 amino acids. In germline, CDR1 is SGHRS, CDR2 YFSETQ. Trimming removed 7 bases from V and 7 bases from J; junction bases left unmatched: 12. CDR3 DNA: TGCGCCAGCTCCCTCTGGACAGGGGTAGAGAATGAGCAGTTCTTC. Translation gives CASSLWTGVENEQFF.

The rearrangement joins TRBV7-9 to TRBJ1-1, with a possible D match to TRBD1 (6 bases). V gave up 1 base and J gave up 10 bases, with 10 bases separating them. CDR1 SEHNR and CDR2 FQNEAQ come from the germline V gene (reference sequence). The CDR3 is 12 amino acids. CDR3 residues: CASSLGGQLAFF. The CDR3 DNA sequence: TGTGCCAGCAGCTTAGGGGGGCAGTTAGCTTTCTTT.

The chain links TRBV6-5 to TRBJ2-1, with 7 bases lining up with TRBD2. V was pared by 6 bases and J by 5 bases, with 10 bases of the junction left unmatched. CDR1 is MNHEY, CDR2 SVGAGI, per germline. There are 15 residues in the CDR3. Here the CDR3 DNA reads TGTGCCAGCAGACCCGGGGGGTCTGGGAACAATGAGCAGTTCTTC. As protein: CASRPGGSGNNEQFF.

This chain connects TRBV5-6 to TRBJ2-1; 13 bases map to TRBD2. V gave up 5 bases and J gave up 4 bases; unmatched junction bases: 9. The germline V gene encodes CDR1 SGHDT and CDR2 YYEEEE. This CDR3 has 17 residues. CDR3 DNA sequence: TGTGCCAGCAGGACAACCGGGACTAGCGGGAAGTACAATGAGCAGTTCTTC. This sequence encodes CASRTTGTSGKYNEQFF.

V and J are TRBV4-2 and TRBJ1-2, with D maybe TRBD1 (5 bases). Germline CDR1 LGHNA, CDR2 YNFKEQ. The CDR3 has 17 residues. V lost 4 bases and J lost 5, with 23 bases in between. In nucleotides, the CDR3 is TGTGCCAGCAGCCCCCTAGCCGGGGACTCAGGCCGTTATGGCTACACCTTC. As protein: CASSPLAGDSGRYGYTF.

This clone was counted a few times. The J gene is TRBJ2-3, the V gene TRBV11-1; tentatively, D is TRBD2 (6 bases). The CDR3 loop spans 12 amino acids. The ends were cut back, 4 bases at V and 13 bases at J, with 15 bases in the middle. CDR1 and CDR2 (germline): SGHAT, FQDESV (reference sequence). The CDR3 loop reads CASSSGLRIKYF. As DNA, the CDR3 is TGTGCCAGCAGCTCGGGACTGCGCATCAAGTATTTT.

The DNA of the CDR3 is TGTGCCAGCAGTGAGAACCTGCAGGGAAGTGGAAACACCATATATTTT. Translated: CASSENLQGSGNTIYF. The chain uses TRBV25-1 and TRBJ1-3; a weak D match, TRBD1 (5 bases). This CDR3 contains 16 residues. CDR1 is MGHDK and CDR2 is SYGVNS in the germline V gene. V was shortened by 3 bases and J by 3 bases, with 15 bases between the two germline ends.

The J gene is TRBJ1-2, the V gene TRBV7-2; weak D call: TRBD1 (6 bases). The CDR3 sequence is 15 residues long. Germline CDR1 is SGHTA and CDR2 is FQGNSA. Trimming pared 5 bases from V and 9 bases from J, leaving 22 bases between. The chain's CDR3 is CASSRKNLGQFSYTF. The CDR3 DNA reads TGTGCCAGCAGCCGAAAAAATTTGGGACAATTTAGCTACACCTTC. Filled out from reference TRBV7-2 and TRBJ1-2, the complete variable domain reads GAGVSQSPSNKVTEKGKDVELRCDPISGHTALYWYRQSLGQGLEFLIYFQGNSAPDKSGLPSDRFSAERTGGSVSTLTIQRTQQEDSAVYLCASSRKNLGQFSYTFGSGTRLTVV.

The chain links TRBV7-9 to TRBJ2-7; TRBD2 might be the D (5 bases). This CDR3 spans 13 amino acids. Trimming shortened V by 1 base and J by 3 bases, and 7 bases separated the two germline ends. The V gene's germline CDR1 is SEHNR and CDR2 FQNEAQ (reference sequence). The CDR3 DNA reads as TGTGCCAGCAGCTTAGGAGGGTTCTACGAGCAGTACTTC. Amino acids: CASSLGGFYEQYF.

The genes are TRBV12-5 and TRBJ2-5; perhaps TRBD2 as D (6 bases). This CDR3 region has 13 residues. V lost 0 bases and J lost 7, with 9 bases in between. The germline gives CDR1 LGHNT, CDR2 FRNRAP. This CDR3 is CASGLVLEGTQYF. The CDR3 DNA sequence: TGTGCTAGTGGTTTGGTTTTGGAGGGGACCCAGTACTTC. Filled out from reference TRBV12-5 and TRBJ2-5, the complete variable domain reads DARVTQTPRHKVTEMGQEVTMRCQPILGHNTVFWYRQTMMQGLELLAYFRNRAPLDDSGMPKDRFSAEMPDATLATLKIQPSEPRDSAVYFCASGLVLEGTQYFGPGTRLLVL.

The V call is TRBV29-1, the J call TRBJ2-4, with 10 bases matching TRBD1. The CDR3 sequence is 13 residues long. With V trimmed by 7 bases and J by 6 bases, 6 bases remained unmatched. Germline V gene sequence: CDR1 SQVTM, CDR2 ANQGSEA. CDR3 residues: CSGGQGRGNIQYF. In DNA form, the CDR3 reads TGCAGCGGGGGACAGGGGAGGGGAAACATTCAGTACTTC. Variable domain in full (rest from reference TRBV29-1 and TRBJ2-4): SAVISQKPSRDICQRGTSLTIQCQVDSQVTMMFWYRQQPGQSLTLIATANQGSEATYESGFVIDKFPISRPNLTFSTLTVSNMSPEDSSIYLCSGGQGRGNIQYFGAGTRLSVL.

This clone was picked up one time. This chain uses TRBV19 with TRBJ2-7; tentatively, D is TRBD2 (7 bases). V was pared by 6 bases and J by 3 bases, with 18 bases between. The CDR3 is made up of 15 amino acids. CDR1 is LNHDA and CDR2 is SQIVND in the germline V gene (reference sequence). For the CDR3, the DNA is TGTGCCAGTAGCCCGGGGGGTGGGACATACTACGAGCAGTACTTC. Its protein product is CASSPGGGTYYEQYF.

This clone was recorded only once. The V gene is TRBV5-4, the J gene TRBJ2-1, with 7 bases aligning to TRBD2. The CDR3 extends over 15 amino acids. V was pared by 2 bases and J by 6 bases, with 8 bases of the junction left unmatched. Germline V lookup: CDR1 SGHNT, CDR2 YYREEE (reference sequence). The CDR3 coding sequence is TGTGCCAGCAGCTTTTCCAGGGCTAGCGGCAATGAGCAGTTCTTC. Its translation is CASSFSRASGNEQFF.

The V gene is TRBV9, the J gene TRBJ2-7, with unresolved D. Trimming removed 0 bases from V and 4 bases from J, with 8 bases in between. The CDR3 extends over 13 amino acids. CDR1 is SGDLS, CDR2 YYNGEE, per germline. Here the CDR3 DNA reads TGTGCCAGCAGCGTAGACTCCGGGTACGAGCAGTACTTC. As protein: CASSVDSGYEQYF.

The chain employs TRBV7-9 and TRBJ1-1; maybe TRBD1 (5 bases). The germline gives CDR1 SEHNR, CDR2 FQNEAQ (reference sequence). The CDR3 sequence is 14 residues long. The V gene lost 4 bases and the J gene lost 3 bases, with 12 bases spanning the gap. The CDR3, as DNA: TGTGCCAGCAGCTCGTTGGGGGGAGACACTGAAGCTTTCTTT. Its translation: CASSSLGGDTEAFF.

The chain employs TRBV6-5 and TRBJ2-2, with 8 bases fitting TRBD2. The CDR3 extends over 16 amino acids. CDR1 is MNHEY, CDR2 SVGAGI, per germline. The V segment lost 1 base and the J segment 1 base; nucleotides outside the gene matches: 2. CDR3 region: CASSYWAGGNTGELFF. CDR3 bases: TGTGCCAGCAGTTACTGGGCGGGGGGGAACACCGGGGAGCTGTTTTTT.

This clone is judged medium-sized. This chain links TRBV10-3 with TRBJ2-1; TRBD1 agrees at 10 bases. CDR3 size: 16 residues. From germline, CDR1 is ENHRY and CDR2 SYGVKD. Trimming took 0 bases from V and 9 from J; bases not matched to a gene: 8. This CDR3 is CAISESGQGIIPEQFF. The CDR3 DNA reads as TGTGCCATCAGTGAGTCGGGACAGGGGATAATACCTGAGCAGTTCTTC.

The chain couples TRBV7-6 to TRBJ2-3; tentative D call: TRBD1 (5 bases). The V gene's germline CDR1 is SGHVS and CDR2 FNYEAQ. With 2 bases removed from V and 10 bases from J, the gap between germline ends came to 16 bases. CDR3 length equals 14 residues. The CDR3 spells CASSLMLEQAAQYF. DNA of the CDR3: TGTGCCAGCAGCTTAATGTTGGAACAGGCTGCGCAGTATTTT. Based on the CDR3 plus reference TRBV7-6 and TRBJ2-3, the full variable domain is GAGVSQSPRYKVTKRGQDVALRCDPISGHVSLYWYRQALGQGPEFLTYFNYEAQQDKSGLPNDRFSAERPEGSISTLTIQRTEQRDSAMYRCASSLMLEQAAQYFGPGTRLTVL.

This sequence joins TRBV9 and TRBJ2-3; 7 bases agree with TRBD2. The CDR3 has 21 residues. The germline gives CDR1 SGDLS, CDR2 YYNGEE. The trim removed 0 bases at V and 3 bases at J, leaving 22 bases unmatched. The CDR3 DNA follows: TGTGCCAGCAGCGTAGCTAGCGGTGGTGGTCGCCGGAAGGTTCTGACAGATACGCAGTATTTT. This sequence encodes CASSVASGGGRRKVLTDTQYF. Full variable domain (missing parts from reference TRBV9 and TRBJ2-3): DSGVTQTPKHLITATGQRVTLRCSPRSGDLSVYWYQQSLDQGLQFLIQYYNGEERAKGNILERFSAQQFPDLHSELNLSSLELGDSALYFCASSVASGGGRRKVLTDTQYFGPGTRLTVL.

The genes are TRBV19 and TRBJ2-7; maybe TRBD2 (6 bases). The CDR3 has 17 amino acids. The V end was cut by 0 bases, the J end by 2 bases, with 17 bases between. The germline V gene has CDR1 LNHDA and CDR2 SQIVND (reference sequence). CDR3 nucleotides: TGTGCCAGTAGTATAGAACTGATGGAGGGACTTACCTACGAGCAGTACTTC. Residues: CASSIELMEGLTYEQYF.

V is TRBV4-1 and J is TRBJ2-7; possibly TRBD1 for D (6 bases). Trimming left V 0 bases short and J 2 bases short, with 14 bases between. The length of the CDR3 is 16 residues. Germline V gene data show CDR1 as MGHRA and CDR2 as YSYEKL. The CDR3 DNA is TGCGCCAGCAGCCAAGACGGAACAGGGAGCACCTACGAGCAGTACTTC. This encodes CASSQDGTGSTYEQYF.

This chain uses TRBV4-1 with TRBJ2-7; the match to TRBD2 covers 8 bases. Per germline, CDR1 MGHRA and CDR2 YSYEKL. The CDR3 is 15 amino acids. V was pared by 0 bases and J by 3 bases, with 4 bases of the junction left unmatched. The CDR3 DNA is TGCGCCAGCAGCCAAGAAGTTAGCGGGGTCTACGAGCAGTACTTC. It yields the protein CASSQEVSGVYEQYF.

CDR3 DNA sequence: TGCAGCGTTTCAGGCAGAGCCTACAATGAGCAGTTCTTC. This encodes CSVSGRAYNEQFF. The chain links TRBV29-1 to TRBJ2-1; D ambiguous. The CDR3 loop spans 13 amino acids. Germline V CDR1 and CDR2: SQVTM, ANQGSEA. Trimming cost V 5 bases and J 2 bases, with 10 bases left between them.